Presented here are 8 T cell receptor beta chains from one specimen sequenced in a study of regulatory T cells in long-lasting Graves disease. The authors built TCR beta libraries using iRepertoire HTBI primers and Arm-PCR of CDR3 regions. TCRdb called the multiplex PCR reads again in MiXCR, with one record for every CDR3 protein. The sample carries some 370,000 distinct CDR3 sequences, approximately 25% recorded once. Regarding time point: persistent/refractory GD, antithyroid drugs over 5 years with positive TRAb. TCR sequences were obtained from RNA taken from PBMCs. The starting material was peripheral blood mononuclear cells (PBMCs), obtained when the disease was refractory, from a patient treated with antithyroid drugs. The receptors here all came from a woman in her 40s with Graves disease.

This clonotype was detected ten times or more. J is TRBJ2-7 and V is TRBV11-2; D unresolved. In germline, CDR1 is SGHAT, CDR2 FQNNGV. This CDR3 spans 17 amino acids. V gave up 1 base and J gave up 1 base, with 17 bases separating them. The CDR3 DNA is TGTGCCAGCAGCTTAGGCCCCTCCCCACTGGTTTCCTACGAGCAGTACTTC. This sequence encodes CASSLGPSPLVSYEQYF.

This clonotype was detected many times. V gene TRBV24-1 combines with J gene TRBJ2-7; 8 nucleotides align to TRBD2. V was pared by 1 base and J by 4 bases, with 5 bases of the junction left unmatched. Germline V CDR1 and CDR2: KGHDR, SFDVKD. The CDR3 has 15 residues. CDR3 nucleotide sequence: TGTGCCACCAGTGATTTCCGAGCGGGAGTTTACGAGCAGTACTTC. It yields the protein CATSDFRAGVYEQYF.

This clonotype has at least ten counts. The CDR3 DNA sequence: TGTGCCACCAGCCCCAGACAGGGAACTCAGCCCCAGCATTTT. Protein product: CATSPRQGTQPQHF. The chain employs TRBV28 and TRBJ1-5; TRBD1 matches 7 bases. The V gene's germline CDR1 is MDHEN and CDR2 SYDVKM. The CDR3 length is 14 residues. Unmatched junction bases numbered 12, after V lost 10 bases and J lost 6 bases.

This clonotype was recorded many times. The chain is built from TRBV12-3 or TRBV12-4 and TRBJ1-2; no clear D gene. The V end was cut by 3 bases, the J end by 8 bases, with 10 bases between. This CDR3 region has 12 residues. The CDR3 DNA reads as TGTGCCAGCAGTTTCGACGGACGCGGCTACACCTTC. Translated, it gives CASSFDGRGYTF.

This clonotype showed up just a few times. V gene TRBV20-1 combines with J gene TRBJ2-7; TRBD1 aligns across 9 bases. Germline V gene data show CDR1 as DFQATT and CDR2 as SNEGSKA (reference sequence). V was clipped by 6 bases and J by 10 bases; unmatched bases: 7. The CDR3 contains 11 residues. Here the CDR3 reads CSARTGADQYF. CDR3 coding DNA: TGCAGTGCCAGGACAGGGGCAGACCAGTACTTC.

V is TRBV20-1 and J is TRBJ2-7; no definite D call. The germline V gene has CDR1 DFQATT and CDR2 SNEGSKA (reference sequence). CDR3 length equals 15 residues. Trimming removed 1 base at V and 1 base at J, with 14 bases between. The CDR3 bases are TGCAGTGCTAGAGGTTTGGACGGAGCTTCCTACGAGCAGTACTTC. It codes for CSARGLDGASYEQYF.

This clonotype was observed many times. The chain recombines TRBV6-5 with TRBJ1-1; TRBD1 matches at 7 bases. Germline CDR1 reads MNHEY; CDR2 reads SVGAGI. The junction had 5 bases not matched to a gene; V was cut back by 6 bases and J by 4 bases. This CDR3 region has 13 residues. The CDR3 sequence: CASRYRDSTEAFF. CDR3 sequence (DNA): TGTGCCAGCAGATACAGGGACAGCACTGAAGCTTTCTTT.

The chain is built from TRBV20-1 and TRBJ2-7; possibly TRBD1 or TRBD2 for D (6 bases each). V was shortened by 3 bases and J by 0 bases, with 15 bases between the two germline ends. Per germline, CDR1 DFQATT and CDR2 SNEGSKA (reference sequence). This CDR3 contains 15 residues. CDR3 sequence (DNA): TGCAGTGCTAGGCCGGGACACGGGAGCTCCTACGAGCAGTACTTC. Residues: CSARPGHGSSYEQYF.